Sequencing of this T cell receptor beta chain was carried out in a study of blood T cell repertoires in COVID-19. The germline gives CDR1 MNHEY, CDR2 SVGAGI. The CDR3 extends over 15 amino acids. With V trimmed by 6 bases and J by 4 bases, 9 bases remained unmatched. The assay was immunoSEQ multiplex PCR, and TCRdb's table has in-frame clones only and misses some. This sample has about 200,000 clones, with roughly 82% found just once. The TCR comes from a human donor in a cohort sampled during active COVID-19. Sequenced material: peripheral blood. The J gene is TRBJ2-1, the V gene TRBV6-5, with 7 positions matching TRBD2. CDR3 coding DNA: TGTGCCAGCAGACCTACGGGAGGTGCTTACAATGAGCAGTTCTTC. Protein product: CASRPTGGAYNEQFF.